This T cell receptor beta chain comes out of a study of blood T cell repertoires in COVID-19. Background on the study: Donors in the United States, Italy and Spain gave samples during acute or convalescent COVID-19. T cells, B-cell-depleted T cells, or PBMCs supplied cDNA or gDNA.

The table came from immunoSEQ multiplex PCR; TCRdb's copy has only in-frame clones and leaves some out. Of some 330,000 clones listed, around 87% are singletons. The germline V gene has CDR1 WNHNN and CDR2 SYGVQD (reference sequence). This CDR3 is built from 12 residues. Trimming at V came to 5 bases and at J to 6 bases, leaving 0 bases not matched to a gene. Participant-given clinical history determined each cohort assignment. The rearrangement links TRBV10-1 to TRBJ2-2; 7 bases align to TRBD2. This receptor was obtained from a man aged 40-50 years in a cohort exposed to, infected with or recovered from COVID-19 (not recorded which). The material sequenced was PBMCs or T cells enriched from blood (not recorded which). CDR3 sequence (DNA): TGCGCCAGCAGTCGGGGGGCCGGGGAGCTGTTTTTT. Protein product: CASSRGAGELFF.